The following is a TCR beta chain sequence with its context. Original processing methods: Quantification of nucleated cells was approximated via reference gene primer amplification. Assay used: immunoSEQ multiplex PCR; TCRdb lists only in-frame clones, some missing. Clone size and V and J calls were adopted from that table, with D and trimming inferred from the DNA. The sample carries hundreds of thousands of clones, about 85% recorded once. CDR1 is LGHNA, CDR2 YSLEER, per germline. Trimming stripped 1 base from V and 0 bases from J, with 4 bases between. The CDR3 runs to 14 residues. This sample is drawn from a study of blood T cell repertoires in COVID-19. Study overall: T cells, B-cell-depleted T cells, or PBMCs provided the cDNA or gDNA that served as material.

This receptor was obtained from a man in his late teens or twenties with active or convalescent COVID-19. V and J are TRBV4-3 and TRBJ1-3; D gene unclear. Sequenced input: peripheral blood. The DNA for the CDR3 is TGCGCCAGCAGCCAAGGGAGCTCTGGAAACACCATATATTTT. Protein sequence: CASSQGSSGNTIYF.